The 3 T cell receptor beta chains presented below share a single source sample, sequenced in a study of OX40 agonist ivuxolimab in advanced cancers. The method was immunoSEQ multiplex PCR; TCRdb's version includes in-frame clones alone and lacks a portion of them. The sample shows tens of thousands of clones, roughly 90% of them seen only once. This sample comprised CD4+ or CD8+ T cells sorted from blood, obtained in a trial of the OX40 agonist ivuxolimab. The receptors come from an adult with an advanced solid tumor such as melanoma, head and neck, liver or kidney cancer.

The V and J genes are TRBV11-2 and TRBJ2-7; no reliable D call. Trimming took off 3 bases at V and 4 bases at J, with 7 bases between the two ends. Germline V gene lookup returns CDR1 SGHAT and CDR2 FQNNGV. The length of the CDR3 is 12 residues. The CDR3 nucleotides are TGTGCCAGCAGCTTCGCCGGATACGAGCAGTACTTC. Its protein product is CASSFAGYEQYF.

The chain is built from TRBV7-6 and TRBJ1-3; D remains unclear. Looked up from germline, CDR1 is SGHVS and CDR2 is FNYEAQ. The germline V and J ends were trimmed by 7 bases and 0 bases, with 10 bases remaining between them. This CDR3 region has 14 residues. Here the CDR3 reads CASTKMPSGNTIYF. The CDR3 DNA follows: TGTGCCAGCACCAAAATGCCCTCTGGAAACACCATATATTTT.

This chain uses TRBV28 with TRBJ1-6, with 7 bases matching TRBD1. Trimming cost V 2 bases and J 11 bases; bases outside gene matches: 6. Germline V CDR1 and CDR2: MDHEN, SYDVKM. This CDR3 is 14 amino acids long. The chain's CDR3 is CASSLPTGVTPLHF. The CDR3 region has the DNA TGTGCCAGCAGTTTACCTACAGGGGTGACACCCCTCCACTTT.